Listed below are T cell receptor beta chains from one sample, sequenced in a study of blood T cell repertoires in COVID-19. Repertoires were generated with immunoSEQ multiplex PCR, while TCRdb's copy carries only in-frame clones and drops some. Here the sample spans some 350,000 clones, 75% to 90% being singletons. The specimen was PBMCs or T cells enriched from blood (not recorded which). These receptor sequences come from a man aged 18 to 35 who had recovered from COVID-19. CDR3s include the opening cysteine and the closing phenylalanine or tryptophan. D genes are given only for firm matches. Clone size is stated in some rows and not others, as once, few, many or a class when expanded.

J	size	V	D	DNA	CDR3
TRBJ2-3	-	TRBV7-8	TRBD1	TGTGCCAGCAGCCCAGAGGGCAGGGGGCGTGATACGCAGTATTTT	CASSPEGRGRDTQYF
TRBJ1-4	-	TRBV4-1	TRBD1	TGCGCCAGCAGCCAAGAGTCAGCCAGGGGGCGCGGCGAAAAACTGTTTTTT	CASSQESARGRGEKLFF
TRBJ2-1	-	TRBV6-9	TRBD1	TGTGCCAGCAGTTTTTCAGGACAGGGCCATGAGCAGTTCTTC	CASSFSGQGHEQFF
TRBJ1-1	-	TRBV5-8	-	TGTGCCAGCAGCCTCGGACACCTGAACACTGAAGCTTTCTTT	CASSLGHLNTEAFF
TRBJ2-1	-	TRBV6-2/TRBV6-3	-	TGTGCCAGCAGTTACCTCCTAGAATATAGGAATGAGCAGTTCTTC	CASSYLLEYRNEQFF
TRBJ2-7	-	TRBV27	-	TGTGCCAGCAGTTTAAGGTTGGCGCGGAGCTACGAGCAGTACTTC	CASSLRLARSYEQYF
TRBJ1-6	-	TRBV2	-	TGTGCCAGCAGGGATACAGGGATTCGGTCACCCCTCCACTTT	CASRDTGIRSPLHF
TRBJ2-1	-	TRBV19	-	TGTGCCAGTAGGGGAGGACCGAGCTCCTACAATGAGCAGTTCTTC	CASRGGPSSYNEQFF
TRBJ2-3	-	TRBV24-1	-	TGTGCCACCAGTGATTTAAGGGGGGGAGATACGCAGTATTTT	CATSDLRGGDTQYF
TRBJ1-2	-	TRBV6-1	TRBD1	TGTGCCAGCAGTGAAGGGACAGGGGGCGGCTACACCTTC	CASSEGTGGGYTF
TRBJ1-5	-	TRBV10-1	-	TGCGCCAGCATCCAACTCTGCGACAGAAGGGATAATAGCAATCAGCCCCAGCATTTT	CASIQLCDRRDNSNQPQHF
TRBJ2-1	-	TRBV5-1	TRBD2	TGCGCCAGCAGCTTTTTCGCGGCGACTAGCGGGCGGAATGAGCAGTTCTTC	CASSFFAATSGRNEQFF
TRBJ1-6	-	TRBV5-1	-	TGCGCCAGCAGCCCGTCCCTTAGCTCCTATAATTCACCCCTCCACTTT	CASSPSLSSYNSPLHF
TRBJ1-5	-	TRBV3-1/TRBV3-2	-	TGTGCCAGCAGCCAAGGATCGGGTTTTAGCAATCAGCCCCAGCATTTT	CASSQGSGFSNQPQHF
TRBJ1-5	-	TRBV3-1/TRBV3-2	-	TGTGCCAGCAGCCCTGGACTTCCAAGCAATCAGCCCCAGCATTTT	CASSPGLPSNQPQHF
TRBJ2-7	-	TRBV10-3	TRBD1	TGTGCCATCAGTGGACAGGGGCAAACTAAGCAGTACTTC	CAISGQGQTKQYF
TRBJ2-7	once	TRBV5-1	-	TGCGCCAGCAGCTTGGTTGGCGGGACCTACGAGCAGTACTTC	CASSLVGGTYEQYF
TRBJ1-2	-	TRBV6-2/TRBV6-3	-	TGTGCCAGCAGTTACACCGGGATTAACTATGGCTACACCTTC	CASSYTGINYGYTF
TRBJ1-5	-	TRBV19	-	TGTGCCACGGGACTAAGGGACCGCCAGCATTTT	CATGLRDRQHF
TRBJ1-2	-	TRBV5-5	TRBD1	TGTGCCAGCAGCCCTAGCGTAGTCACAGGGGGCGCGGACCCCTATGGCTACACCTTC	CASSPSVVTGGADPYGYTF
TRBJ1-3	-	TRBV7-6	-	TGTGCCAGCAGCTTAGTGGCGGGCTCTGGAAACACCATATATTTT	CASSLVAGSGNTIYF
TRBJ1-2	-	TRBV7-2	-	TGTGCCAGCAGCTTACAGGGGAACTATGGCTACACCTTC	CASSLQGNYGYTF
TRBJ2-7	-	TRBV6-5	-	TGTGCCAGCCATCTTAGGACAGAATCTTCCTACGAGCAGTACTTC	CASHLRTESSYEQYF
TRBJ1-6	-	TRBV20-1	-	TGCAGTGCTAGTCTTCCGGCGGGATCACCCCTCCACTTT	CSASLPAGSPLHF
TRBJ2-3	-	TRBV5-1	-	TGCGCCAGCAGCTTGGGGAGCGGGCCGAGCACAGATACGCAGTATTTT	CASSLGSGPSTDTQYF
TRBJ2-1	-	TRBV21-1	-	TGTGCCAGCACTGGGACTACGAGCTCCTACAATGAGCAGTTCTTC	CASTGTTSSYNEQFF
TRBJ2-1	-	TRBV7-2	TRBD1	TGTGCCAGCAGCCAGGGACAGGCCTACAATGAGCAGTTCTTC	CASSQGQAYNEQFF
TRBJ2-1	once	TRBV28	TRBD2	TGTGCCAGCAGTTTATCAACTAGCGGGAGCTACAATGAGCAGTTCTTC	CASSLSTSGSYNEQFF
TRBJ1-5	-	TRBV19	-	TGTGCCAGTAGTATAGGAGTAGAAAATTATCAGCCCCAGCATTTT	CASSIGVENYQPQHF
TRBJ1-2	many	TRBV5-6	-	TGTGCCAGCAGCTTTCAGGCTAATCATAACTATGGCTACACCTTC	CASSFQANHNYGYTF
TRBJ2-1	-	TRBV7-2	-	TGTGCCAGCAGCCCTATTTGGGGGGAGAGCTCCTACAATGAGCAGTTCTTC	CASSPIWGESSYNEQFF
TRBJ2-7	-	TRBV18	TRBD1	TGTGCCAGCTCACGGGACAGTCCCTACGAGCAGTACTTC	CASSRDSPYEQYF
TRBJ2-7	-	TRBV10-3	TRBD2	TGTGCCATCAGTGATCCACTAGCGGGGTCCTACGAGCAGTACTTC	CAISDPLAGSYEQYF
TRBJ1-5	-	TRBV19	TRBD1	TGTGCCAGTAGTATAGATCGACAGGGTAGCAATCAGCCCCAGCATTTT	CASSIDRQGSNQPQHF
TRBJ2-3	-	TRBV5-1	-	TGCGCCAGCAGCTTAGCTAGCTCCAGCACAGATACGCAGTATTTT	CASSLASSSTDTQYF
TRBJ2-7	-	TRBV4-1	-	TGCGCCAGCAGCCACGCAGGGGACTACTACGAGCAGTACTTC	CASSHAGDYYEQYF
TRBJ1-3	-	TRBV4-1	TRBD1	TGCGCCAGCAGCCAAGGCAGGGGGCAAGGAAACACCATATATTTT	CASSQGRGQGNTIYF
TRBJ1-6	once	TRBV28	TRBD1	TGTGCCAGCGGACTAGGGGACAGGGGGTATTCACCCCTCCACTTT	CASGLGDRGYSPLHF
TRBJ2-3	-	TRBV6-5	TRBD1	TGTGCCAGCAGTTACCAGACAGGGGAGATAGATACGCAGTATTTT	CASSYQTGEIDTQYF
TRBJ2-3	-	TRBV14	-	TGTGCCAGCAGCCAAGGAGGTGGCTCTAACACAGATACGCAGTATTTT	CASSQGGGSNTDTQYF
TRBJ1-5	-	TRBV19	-	TGTGCCAGTAGTTCCGGGGTCTGGGAGGATCAGCCCCAGCATTTT	CASSSGVWEDQPQHF
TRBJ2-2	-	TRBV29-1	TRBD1	TGCAGCGTTGAGTGGGCAGGGGGCATCACCGGGGAGCTGTTTTTT	CSVEWAGGITGELFF
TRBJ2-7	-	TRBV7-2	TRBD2	TGTGCCAGCAGCGTTAGCGGGGGGGCCCAGGACGAGCAGTACTTC	CASSVSGGAQDEQYF